This TCR beta chain was documented in a study of post-analysis software for immune sequencing data (dated by TCRdb to the mid-2010s). Turning to the overall study: Disease courses on record covered relapsing-remitting, secondary progressive and progressive-relapsing multiple sclerosis, though some patients had no subtype annotation. A subset of samples was prepared in parallel using single-end sample barcoding, then pooled and co-amplified after Illumina adapter ligation. The patient repertoires were set against eleven to twelve previously published healthy control repertoires from donors whose ages ranged from roughly 6 to 27 years. Summary of the overall study and its limitations: Strong co-clustering of samples prepared in the same batch was shown by direct clustering with F measure, prompting a batch-effect correction. The multiple sclerosis patient group was slightly younger than the control group. Normalized Chao1 diversity was significantly lower in multiple sclerosis patients than controls, suggesting substantial peripheral T-cell clonal expansion. Patients showed significantly higher frequencies than controls for a few TRBV segments, among them TRBV5-6, TRBV5-1 and TRBV20-1.

CDR1 SGHAT and CDR2 FQDESV are derived from the germline V gene (reference sequence). The CDR3 runs 12 residues from the cysteine to the phenylalanine. Solely the CDR3 DNA is kept, with 36 bases framed from the first base. Library construction relied on PCR. Data came from an Illumina HiSeq 2500. To reduce PCR and sequencing biases, unique molecular identifiers were incorporated into the TCR beta cDNA libraries. Every 1 to 10 million input T cells yielded some 500,000 cDNA molecules, meaning each molecule approximated one T cell. The patient libraries were prepared and sequenced using the same protocol as the earlier healthy control dataset. Within a given batch, samples were prepared together, multiplexed and sequenced on the same HiSeq lane. Per the source publication's procedure: Raw barcoded reads were processed with MIGEC, discarding single-read molecular identifier groups before consensus assembly and CDR3 extraction. VDJtools was used for post-analysis of the clonotype tables, with diversity normalized by down-sampling every dataset to the smallest sample size. In repertoire overlap clustering, CDR3 amino acid sequences, but not nucleotide sequences, were matched to correct batch-related cross-sample contamination. Clones were called with MiXCR by TCRdb after fastp trimmed the public reads at Q25, and only in-frame beta chains were retained. Identical CDR3 protein sequences are pooled into one entry, listed with their most common genes and DNA. These V and J calls rely on TCRdb rather than the paper's analysis. The sample contains 750,000 to 950,000 distinct CDR3 sequences, approximately 53% of them found a single time. The ten largest clones add up to approximately 4.5% of the sample.

On this clonotype: Its antigen is not yet known. Per-base qualities were not stored, and no clone one base away is much larger.

TCR beta repertoires were profiled from peripheral blood of roughly twelve young patients with multiple sclerosis to demonstrate the VDJtools post-analysis software. The multiple sclerosis patients were children and adolescents between roughly 6 and 17 years of age. The rearranged chain carries TRBV11-1 and TRBJ2-4; the D gene remains uncertain. Gene TRBJ2-7 matches the end of the DNA better, so the J call may be wrong. The TCR originated in a girl between 10 and 17 years old with multiple sclerosis. Sample: blood. The CDR3 protein: CASSHSTYEQYF. The DNA sequence is TGTGCCAGCAGCCACTCTACCTACGAGCAGTACTTC.